This is a list of T cell receptor beta chains from one sample in a study of T-cell reconstitution after alpha-beta-depleted transplantation in children. TCRdb redid the calling of the PCR reads with MiXCR, one entry per CDR3 protein. The sample shows approximately 4,600 distinct CDR3 sequences, around 7% of them seen only once. This sample comprised PBMCs, mostly from graft donor cells, obtained 60 days after TCRalphabeta/CD19-depleted stem cell transplant. The receptors shown here come from a boy younger than two who had a stem cell transplant for SCID, so the T cells may come from the graft donor. The CDR3 runs from the conserved cysteine through the conserved F or W. A D gene is named only where the DNA matches it firmly. Not every row has a clone size; where given, it reads once, few, many or a size class.

abundance: many; d_gene: TRBD2; j_gene: TRBJ2-5; v_gene: TRBV6-5; len: 17; CDR3nt: TGTGCCAGCAGTTTACTAGCGGGGGGGCCGGGGGGAGAGACCCAGTACTTC; CDR3aa: CASSLLAGGPGGETQYF
abundance: medium-sized; d_gene: TRBD1; j_gene: TRBJ2-4; v_gene: TRBV7-9; len: 17; CDR3nt: TGTGCCAGCAGCTTAGCGTGGACAGGGATCTCCAAAAACATTCAGTACTTC; CDR3aa: CASSLAWTGISKNIQYF
abundance: -; d_gene: -; j_gene: TRBJ2-1; v_gene: TRBV7-9; len: 15; CDR3nt: TGTGCCAGCAGCTCCAGGACGCGCTCCTACAATGAGCAGTTCTTC; CDR3aa: CASSSRTRSYNEQFF
abundance: medium-sized; d_gene: TRBD2; j_gene: TRBJ2-3; v_gene: TRBV3-1; len: 17; CDR3nt: TGTGCCAGCAGCCGCCCTAGCCCAGCGGGGTACACAGATACGCAGTATTTT; CDR3aa: CASSRPSPAGYTDTQYF
abundance: medium-sized; d_gene: -; j_gene: TRBJ1-2; v_gene: TRBV20-1; len: 12; CDR3nt: TGCAGTGCTAGTGGGATTAACTATGGCTACACCTTC; CDR3aa: CSASGINYGYTF
abundance: medium-sized; d_gene: -; j_gene: TRBJ2-2; v_gene: TRBV5-1; len: 14; CDR3nt: TGCGCCAGCAGCCACGCACCGAACACCGGGGAGCTGTTTTTT; CDR3aa: CASSHAPNTGELFF
abundance: medium-sized; d_gene: TRBD1; j_gene: TRBJ1-4; v_gene: TRBV6-6; len: 14; CDR3nt: TGTGCCAGCAGTTTGACAGGGGGCGGTGAAAAACTGTTTTTT; CDR3aa: CASSLTGGGEKLFF
abundance: medium-sized; d_gene: -; j_gene: TRBJ1-2; v_gene: TRBV5-1; len: 15; CDR3nt: TGCGCCACCACAATGTTCCCGGGACATCTCTATGGCTACACCTTC; CDR3aa: CATTMFPGHLYGYTF
abundance: medium-sized; d_gene: -; j_gene: TRBJ1-1; v_gene: TRBV5-5; len: 15; CDR3nt: TGTGCCAGCATTCCCGCCAGACGGTGGAACACTGAAGCTTTCTTT; CDR3aa: CASIPARRWNTEAFF
abundance: many; d_gene: -; j_gene: TRBJ2-7; v_gene: TRBV5-6; len: 14; CDR3nt: TGTGCCAGCAGCTTGGGGGGGACCACCTACGAGCAGTACTTC; CDR3aa: CASSLGGTTYEQYF